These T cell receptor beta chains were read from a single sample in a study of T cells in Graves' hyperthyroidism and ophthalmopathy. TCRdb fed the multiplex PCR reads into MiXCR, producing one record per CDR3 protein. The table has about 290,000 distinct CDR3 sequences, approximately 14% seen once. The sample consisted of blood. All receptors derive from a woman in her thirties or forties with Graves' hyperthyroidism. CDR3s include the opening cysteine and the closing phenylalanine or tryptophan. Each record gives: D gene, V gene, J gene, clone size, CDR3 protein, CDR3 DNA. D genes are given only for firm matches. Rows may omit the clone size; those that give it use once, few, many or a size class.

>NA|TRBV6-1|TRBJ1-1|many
CASSERTYMNTEAFF
TGTGCCAGCAGTGAACGGACATACATGAACACTGAAGCTTTCTTT
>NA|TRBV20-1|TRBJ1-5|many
CSASNQPQHF
TGCAGTGCTAGCAATCAGCCCCAGCATTTT
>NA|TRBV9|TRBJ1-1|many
CASSAYQGWNTEAFF
TGTGCCAGCAGCGCCTATCAGGGGTGGAACACTGAAGCTTTCTTT
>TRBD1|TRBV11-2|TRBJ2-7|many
CASSLSRQGAYEQYF
TGTGCCAGCAGCTTAAGTCGTCAGGGGGCCTACGAGCAGTACTTC
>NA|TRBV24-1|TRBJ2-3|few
CATSDGGLRDTDTQYF
TGTGCCACCAGTGATGGTGGTTTGCGCGACACAGATACGCAGTATTTT
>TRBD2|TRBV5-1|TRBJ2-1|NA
CASSLVAGGSNEQFF
TGCGCCAGCAGCTTGGTAGCGGGAGGGTCTAATGAGCAGTTCTTC
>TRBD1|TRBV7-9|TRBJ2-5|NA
CASSEGQGYRETQYF
TGTGCCAGCAGCGAAGGACAGGGTTATCGGGAGACCCAGTACTTC
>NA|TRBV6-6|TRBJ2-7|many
CASSYSKGGEQYF
TGTGCCAGCAGTTACTCGAAGGGGGGCGAGCAGTACTTC
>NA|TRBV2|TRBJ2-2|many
CASSVGIVGDGELFF
TGTGCCAGCAGTGTCGGCATAGTGGGTGACGGGGAGCTGTTTTTT
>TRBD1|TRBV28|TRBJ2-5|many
CASSTTRQGETQYF
TGTGCCAGCAGTACGACGAGACAGGGGGAGACCCAGTACTTC
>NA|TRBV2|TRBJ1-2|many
CASSDGPSYGYTF
TGTGCCAGCAGTGATGGGCCGAGCTATGGCTACACCTTC
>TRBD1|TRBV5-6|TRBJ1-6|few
CASSSTTGQGDNSPLHF
TGTGCCAGCAGCTCGACGACGGGACAGGGTGATAATTCACCCCTCCACTTT
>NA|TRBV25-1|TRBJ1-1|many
CASSADLRGRTEAFF
TGTGCCAGCAGTGCGGACCTACGGGGGAGGACTGAAGCTTTCTTT
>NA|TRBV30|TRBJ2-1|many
CAWRKGLASNEQFF
TGTGCCTGGAGGAAGGGTCTAGCATCCAATGAGCAGTTCTTC
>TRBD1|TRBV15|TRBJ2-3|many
CATSRVGDSPTDTQYF
TGTGCCACCAGCAGAGTTGGGGACAGCCCCACGGATACGCAGTATTTT
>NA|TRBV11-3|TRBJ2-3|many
CASSLVGDGTDTQYF
TGTGCCAGCAGCTTGGTAGGGGACGGCACAGATACGCAGTATTTT
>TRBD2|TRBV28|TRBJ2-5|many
CASSPNGLAETQYF
TGTGCCAGCAGTCCCAACGGACTAGCCGAGACCCAGTACTTC
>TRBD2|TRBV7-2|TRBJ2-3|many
CASSRGLAGGDTQYF
TGTGCCAGCAGCCGCGGACTAGCGGGAGGAGATACGCAGTATTTT
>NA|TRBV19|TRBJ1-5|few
CASSNEQGFGQPQHF
TGTGCCAGTAGTAACGAACAGGGCTTCGGTCAGCCCCAGCATTTT
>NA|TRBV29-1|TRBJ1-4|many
CSVTGLNEKLFF
TGCAGCGTGACGGGTTTAAATGAAAAACTGTTTTTT